Listed below are T cell receptor beta chains from one sample, sequenced in a study of glioma-infiltrating T cells after dendritic cell vaccination. The data were produced by immunoSEQ multiplex PCR, yet TCRdb's version contains in-frame clones alone and is incomplete. The sample records 80,000 to 95,000 clones, approximately 81% being singletons. The material sequenced was blood, taken after dendritic cell vaccination. The receptors stem from a human donor with glioblastoma. CDR3s include the opening cysteine and the closing phenylalanine or tryptophan. A D gene is named only where the DNA matches it firmly. Some rows mark clone size as missing; the rest say once, few, many or name a class of expanded clone.

J,size,V,D,length,CDR3,DNA
TRBJ1-2,-,TRBV6-5,TRBD1,13,CASSVGTGSGYTF,TGTGCCAGCAGTGTTGGGACAGGTAGTGGCTACACCTTC
TRBJ1-5,-,TRBV18,TRBD1,15,CASSPGQGFGQPQHF,TGTGCCAGCTCACCCGGACAGGGGTTCGGTCAGCCCCAGCATTTT
TRBJ2-7,-,TRBV7-8,-,14,CASSLFGGSYEQYF,TGTGCCAGCAGCCTCTTCGGCGGGTCCTACGAGCAGTACTTC
TRBJ2-3,-,TRBV7-3,TRBD2,15,CASSQAGYNADTQYF,TGTGCCAGCAGCCAAGCGGGGTATAACGCAGATACGCAGTATTTT
TRBJ1-2,-,TRBV7-9,TRBD1,16,CASSLALGQGYNGYTF,TGTGCCAGCAGCTTAGCGCTGGGACAGGGGTACAATGGCTACACCTTC
TRBJ2-7,-,TRBV5-6,-,15,CASTELTGPSYEQYF,TGTGCCAGCACCGAGTTGACAGGACCCTCCTACGAGCAGTACTTC
TRBJ2-4,-,TRBV5-1,TRBD2,15,CASSRGGGAENIQYF,TGCGCCAGCAGCCGGGGCGGGGGGGCCGAAAACATTCAGTACTTC
TRBJ1-2,few,TRBV6-5,TRBD1,14,CASSYQQGIYGYTF,TGTGCCAGCAGTTACCAACAGGGGATCTATGGCTACACCTTC
TRBJ1-2,-,TRBV6-6,-,15,CASSYEGRPNYGYTF,TGTGCCAGCAGTTATGAAGGCAGGCCCAACTATGGCTACACCTTC
TRBJ2-3,once,TRBV30,-,14,CAWSKGPVTDTQYF,TGTGCCTGGAGTAAGGGGCCAGTCACAGATACGCAGTATTTT
TRBJ1-5,-,TRBV4-1,-,15,CASSQGTTSNQPQHF,TGCGCCAGCAGCCAAGGCACTACAAGCAATCAGCCCCAGCATTTT
TRBJ2-5,-,TRBV10-3,-,16,CAISDSGTWDQETQYF,TGTGCCATCAGTGATTCCGGGACATGGGACCAAGAGACCCAGTACTTC
TRBJ2-3,-,TRBV21-1,-,15,CASRTSGSSTDTQYF,TGTGCCAGCAGGACTAGCGGGAGTAGCACAGATACGCAGTATTTT
TRBJ1-3,-,TRBV9,-,16,CASSPHLSPSGNTIYF,TGTGCCAGCAGCCCCCACCTGAGCCCTTCGGGAAACACCATATATTTT
TRBJ2-7,-,TRBV27,-,15,CASSAQGAGPYEQYF,TGTGCCAGCAGTGCACAGGGTGCGGGCCCCTACGAGCAGTACTTC
TRBJ2-3,-,TRBV5-1,-,16,CASSLEPTSSTDTQYF,TGCGCCAGCAGCTTGGAACCTACCTCTAGCACAGATACGCAGTATTTT
TRBJ1-4,-,TRBV7-9,TRBD1,15,CASSPKTGGNEKLFF,TGTGCCAGCAGCCCAAAGACAGGGGGTAATGAAAAACTGTTTTTT
TRBJ2-7,-,TRBV7-3,TRBD1,16,CASSLDGTGPSYEQYF,TGTGCCAGCAGCTTAGACGGGACAGGGCCATCCTACGAGCAGTACTTC
TRBJ2-2,-,TRBV2,-,14,CASMLSTNTGELFF,TGTGCCAGCATGTTAAGCACCAACACCGGGGAGCTGTTTTTT
TRBJ2-7,-,TRBV11-1,TRBD2,15,CASSPEPGLSSEQYF,TGTGCCTCTTCCCCCGAGCCGGGACTAAGCTCCGAGCAGTACTTC
TRBJ1-1,-,TRBV19,-,13,CASSRSRNTEAFF,TGTGCCAGTAGCCGATCCAGAAACACTGAAGCTTTCTTT
TRBJ2-7,few,TRBV5-8,TRBD1,15,CASSFRGQTFYEQYF,TGTGCCAGCAGCTTCAGGGGGCAGACCTTCTACGAGCAGTACTTC
TRBJ2-2,-,TRBV2,TRBD2,18,CASSDDLGASGNTGELFF,TGTGCCAGCAGTGACGACCTTGGGGCTAGCGGGAACACCGGGGAGCTGTTTTTT
TRBJ2-2,-,TRBV11-3,TRBD2,15,CASIGVSGTTGELFF,TGTGCCAGTATCGGTGTTAGCGGGACCACCGGGGAGCTGTTTTTT
TRBJ1-4,-,TRBV7-9,TRBD1,15,CASSLGQGRNEKLFF,TGTGCCAGCAGCTTGGGACAGGGGAGGAATGAAAAACTGTTTTTT
TRBJ2-7,-,TRBV11-2,-,13,CASSFPSDYEQYF,TGTGCCAGCAGCTTCCCTAGCGACTACGAGCAGTACTTC
TRBJ1-4,-,TRBV2,-,15,CASSDLETSRKKLFF,TGTGCCAGCAGTGATTTAGAGACTTCGCGTAAAAAACTGTTTTTT
TRBJ1-3,-,TRBV19,-,14,CASSHDRSGNTIYF,TGTGCCAGTAGCCACGACAGGTCTGGAAACACCATATATTTT
TRBJ1-2,-,TRBV9,-,15,CASSVARRGPYGYTF,TGTGCCAGCAGCGTAGCGAGACGTGGGCCCTATGGCTACACCTTC
TRBJ1-4,-,TRBV9,-,14,CASSVGGTNEKLFF,TGTGCCAGCAGCGTTGGGGGGACTAATGAAAAACTGTTTTTT
TRBJ2-1,many,TRBV2,TRBD2,14,CARRLAGGPNEQFF,TGTGCCAGACGACTAGCGGGGGGGCCGAATGAGCAGTTCTTC
TRBJ2-7,-,TRBV28,TRBD1,14,CAVQTGQGGYEQYF,TGTGCCGTCCAGACCGGACAGGGTGGCTACGAGCAGTACTTC
TRBJ2-2,-,TRBV27,TRBD1,18,CASSRQGPYTSNTGELFF,TGTGCCAGCAGTAGACAGGGGCCTTACACATCTAACACCGGGGAGCTGTTTTTT
TRBJ2-2,-,TRBV10-2,TRBD2,19,CASSSDGLAGGTNTGELFF,TGCGCCAGCAGTAGCGATGGACTAGCGGGGGGGACGAACACCGGGGAGCTGTTTTTT
TRBJ1-2,-,TRBV6-6,-,15,CASTKGQSLHYGYTF,TGTGCCAGCACCAAAGGACAGTCTCTGCACTATGGCTACACCTTC
TRBJ2-5,-,TRBV7-8,-,15,CASSLESGGGETQYF,TGTGCCAGCAGCTTAGAATCAGGAGGCGGAGAGACCCAGTACTTC
TRBJ1-1,-,TRBV19,-,12,CASTTGNTEAFF,TGTGCCAGTACCACGGGTAACACTGAAGCTTTCTTT
TRBJ2-3,-,TRBV5-4,TRBD2,14,CASSLDRGADTQYF,TGTGCCAGCAGCTTGGATCGGGGGGCAGATACGCAGTATTTT
TRBJ1-1,once,TRBV7-9,-,13,CASSLSGDTEAFF,TGTGCCAGCAGCTTATCAGGGGACACTGAAGCTTTCTTT
TRBJ1-2,-,TRBV30,-,14,CAWSVPGDHYGYTF,TGTGCCTGGAGTGTACCGGGGGACCACTATGGCTACACCTTC
TRBJ2-2,-,TRBV7-6,-,15,CASSLEAGPSGELFF,TGTGCCAGCAGCTTAGAAGCAGGGCCATCTGGGGAGCTGTTTTTT
TRBJ2-5,-,TRBV2,-,14,CASSGIAVQETQYF,TGTGCCAGCAGTGGAATAGCGGTCCAAGAGACCCAGTACTTC
TRBJ1-1,-,TRBV6-6,TRBD1,15,CASSYSGQGASEAFF,TGTGCCAGCAGTTACTCTGGACAGGGGGCAAGTGAAGCTTTCTTT
TRBJ1-5,-,TRBV18,-,13,CASSPGGNQPQHF,TGTGCCAGCTCACCTGGGGGGAATCAGCCCCAGCATTTT
TRBJ1-5,-,TRBV28,-,14,CASSFQSGNQPQHF,TGTGCCAGCAGTTTTCAGTCAGGGAATCAGCCCCAGCATTTT